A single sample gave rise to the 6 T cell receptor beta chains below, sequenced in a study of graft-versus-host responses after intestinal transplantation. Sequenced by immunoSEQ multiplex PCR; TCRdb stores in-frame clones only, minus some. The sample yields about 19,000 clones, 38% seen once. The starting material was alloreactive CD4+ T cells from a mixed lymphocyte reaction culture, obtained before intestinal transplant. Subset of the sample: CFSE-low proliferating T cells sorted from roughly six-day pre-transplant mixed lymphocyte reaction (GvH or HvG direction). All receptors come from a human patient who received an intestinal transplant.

The CDR3 loop is CASSPTLVQFF. CDR3 coding DNA: TGTGCCAGCAGCCCCACTTTGGTGCAGTTCTTC. This chain links TRBV7-2 with TRBJ2-1; no firm D call. The CDR3 totals 11 residues. The germline V gene has CDR1 SGHTA and CDR2 FQGNSA. V gave up 5 bases and J gave up 12 bases, with 11 bases separating them.

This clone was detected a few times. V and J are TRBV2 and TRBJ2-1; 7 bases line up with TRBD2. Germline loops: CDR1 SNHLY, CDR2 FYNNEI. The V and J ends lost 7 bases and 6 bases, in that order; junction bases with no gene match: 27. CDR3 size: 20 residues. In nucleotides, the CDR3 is TGTGCCAGCACCTTCCTGACTAGCCTCGATGGCCGGCGCAACTTCAATGAGCAGTTCTTC. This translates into CASTFLTSLDGRRNFNEQFF.

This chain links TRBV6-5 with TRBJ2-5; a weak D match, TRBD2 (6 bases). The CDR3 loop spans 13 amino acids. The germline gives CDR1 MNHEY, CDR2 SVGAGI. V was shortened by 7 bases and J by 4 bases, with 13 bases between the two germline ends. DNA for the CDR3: TGTGCCAGCATCGGGGGAGTAGGAGAGACCCAGTACTTC. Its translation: CASIGGVGETQYF.

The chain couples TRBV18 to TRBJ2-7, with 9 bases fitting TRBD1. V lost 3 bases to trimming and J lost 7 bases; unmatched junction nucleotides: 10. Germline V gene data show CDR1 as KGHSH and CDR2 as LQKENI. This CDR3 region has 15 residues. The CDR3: CASSPNNRGRREQYF. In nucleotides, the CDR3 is TGTGCCAGCTCACCGAACAACAGGGGGCGCCGGGAGCAGTACTTC. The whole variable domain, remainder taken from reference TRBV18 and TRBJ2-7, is NAGVMQNPRHLVRRRGQEARLRCSPMKGHSHVYWYRQLPEEGLKFMVYLQKENIIDESGMPKERFSAEFPKEGPSILRIQQVVRGDSAAYFCASSPNNRGRREQYFGPGTRLTVT.

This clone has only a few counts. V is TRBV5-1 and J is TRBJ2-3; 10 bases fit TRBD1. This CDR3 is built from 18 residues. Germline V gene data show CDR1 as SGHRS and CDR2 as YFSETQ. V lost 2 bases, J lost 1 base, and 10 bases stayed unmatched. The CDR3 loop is CASSFIGGGTGGTDTQYF. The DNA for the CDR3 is TGCGCCAGCAGCTTCATTGGGGGAGGGACAGGGGGCACAGATACGCAGTATTTT.

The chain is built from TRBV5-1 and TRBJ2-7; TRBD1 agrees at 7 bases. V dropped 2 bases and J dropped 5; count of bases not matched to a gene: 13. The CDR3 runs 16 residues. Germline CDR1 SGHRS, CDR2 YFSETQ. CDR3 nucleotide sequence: TGCGCCAGCAGCTTCCAGCCGGGACAGCCTTTCCACGAGCAGTACTTC. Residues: CASSFQPGQPFHEQYF.